Listed below are T cell receptor beta chains from one sample, sequenced in a study of OX40 agonist ivuxolimab in advanced cancers. Using immunoSEQ multiplex PCR, the repertoire was profiled, and TCRdb retains in-frame clones only, with some absent. Among some 65,000 clones listed, approximately 86% were seen once. The sample in question was CD4+ or CD8+ T cells sorted from blood, obtained in a trial of the OX40 agonist ivuxolimab. The receptors here all came from an adult with an advanced solid tumor such as melanoma, head and neck, liver or kidney cancer. Each CDR3 is given with its conserved first and last residue. A D gene is named only where the DNA matches it firmly. Size is stated for part of the rows, as once, few or many counts, or as a class when the clone is expanded.

d_gene	v_gene	abundance	CDR3aa
TRBD2	TRBV10-3	.	CAISEGLASYEQYF
.	TRBV21-1	.	CASSKDAQTQYF
.	TRBV6-5	.	CASSGVQGSYHEQFF
.	TRBV30	.	CAWSHTGINEQFF
TRBD1	TRBV2	.	CASSPSQGNYGYTF
.	TRBV5-1	.	CASSPGRSYEQYF
TRBD2	TRBV5-1	.	CASSPGLAGGQGEQFF
.	TRBV5-1	.	CASSLVASVTYEQYF
.	TRBV11-3	.	CASSLGRNSYNEQFF
TRBD1	TRBV7-3	.	CASSRQGRGTGVNEQFF
TRBD1	TRBV28	.	CASSTAGTGVYEQYF
TRBD1	TRBV6-5	.	CASSYDRGEKAFF
TRBD1	TRBV6-1	.	CASSERRGGQPQHF
.	TRBV7-9	once	CASSAGGYEQYF
.	TRBV5-5	.	CASSLNRVDEKLFF
TRBD1	TRBV10-3	.	CAISDRGQGRETQYF
.	TRBV18	.	CASSYGANTGELFF
.	TRBV7-9	.	CASSFVGETQYF
TRBD2	TRBV23-1	.	CASSQAGLAGGLRYEQYF
.	TRBV7-9	.	CASSLGQVNEKLFF
.	TRBV4-2	.	CASSQVPGDGNSPLHF
TRBD1	TRBV7-9	.	CASSLGDRDKETQYF
.	TRBV7-6	few	CASSSGEGAYYEQYF
.	TRBV7-2	.	CASSRGPGSAYEQYF
.	TRBV2	.	CASSGWGNEKLFF
.	TRBV7-8	.	CASRARLEGVAGELFF
.	TRBV30	few	CASVSSGNTIYF
TRBD2	TRBV28	once	CASRTSGGPDYEQYF
TRBD2	TRBV2	.	CASRWTSVGTDTQYF
.	TRBV19	.	CASKKGTGPTYEQYF
.	TRBV5-1	.	CASSLGRRVSGEKLFF
TRBD2	TRBV28	.	CASRSGGEQGTYEQYF
TRBD1	TRBV18	once	CASSLGTGSYEQYF
.	TRBV7-2	.	CASSFPQETQYF
TRBD2	TRBV29-1	.	CSVVGLAGAHITDTQYF
TRBD2	TRBV5-1	.	CASSRAGLAPGELFF
.	TRBV5-1	once	CASSLESGVNTEAFF
TRBD1	TRBV28	.	CASSFRTGNTDTQYF
TRBD1	TRBV5-1	.	CASSGAGGRETQYF
.	TRBV7-9	.	CASSLVARDSPLHF
.	TRBV5-1	.	CAIMGALYGYAF
TRBD1	TRBV25-1	.	CASSEQGVGSPLHF